Shown below are 19 T cell receptor beta chains from a single sample sequenced in a study of T cells in Graves' hyperthyroidism and ophthalmopathy. Amplified regions were TCR beta CDR3 sequences from RNA transcripts. Using the HTBI primer set, a first-round RT-PCR was run on the TCR CDR3. TCRdb re-derived calls from the multiplex PCR reads in MiXCR, one entry per CDR3 protein. The table includes fewer than 350,000 distinct CDR3 sequences, roughly 15% detected once. The sample comprised blood. These receptor sequences come from a woman between 50 and 59 years old with Graves' hyperthyroidism that later progressed to Graves' ophthalmopathy.

This clonotype was seen at least ten times. This chain joins TRBV28 and TRBJ2-1; 16 bases align to TRBD2. After removal of 4 bases from V and 0 bases from J, the junction contained 3 bases not matched to a gene. The germline CDR1 and CDR2 sequences are MDHEN and SYDVKM. The CDR3 sequence is 18 residues long. CDR3 amino acids: CASSSGLAGGYSYNEQFF. The DNA for the CDR3 is TGTGCCAGCAGTTCGGGACTAGCGGGAGGGTACTCCTACAATGAGCAGTTCTTC.

This clonotype was found many times. The chain links TRBV2 to TRBJ2-1, with a weak D call TRBD1 (6 bases). CDR1 is SNHLY and CDR2 is FYNNEI in the germline V gene. CDR3 size: 14 residues. The ends were cut back, 6 bases at V and 8 bases at J, with 17 bases in the middle. CDR3 nucleotides: TGTGCCAGCAGCGATAGGGACACTGGCGATGAGCAGTTCTTC. Protein product: CASSDRDTGDEQFF.

This clonotype was counted at least ten times. The gene calls are TRBV20-1 and TRBJ2-3; 11 nucleotides align to TRBD2. Germline lookup yields CDR1 DFQATT and CDR2 SNEGSKA (reference sequence). The CDR3 has 19 amino acids. The V gene end was trimmed by 0 bases and the J gene end by 1 base; junction bases not matched to a gene: 12. CDR3 amino acids: CSAREVLAGGGRRTDTQYF. CDR3 coding DNA: TGCAGTGCTAGAGAGGTGCTAGCGGGAGGAGGTCGTCGCACAGATACGCAGTATTTT.

In this sample, this clonotype turned up many times. J is TRBJ1-2 and V is TRBV30; TRBD1 matches 9 bases. Unmatched junction bases numbered 7, after V lost 1 base and J lost 4 bases. The germline gives CDR1 GTSNPN, CDR2 SVGIG (reference sequence). The CDR3 covers 15 residues. In DNA form, the CDR3 reads TGTGCCTGGAGTGCCACAGGGGGCTCGGCCTATGGCTACACCTTC. This gives the protein CAWSATGGSAYGYTF.

This clonotype was observed many times. This chain connects TRBV28 to TRBJ1-5, with unresolved D. With 5 bases removed from V and 4 bases from J, the gap between germline ends came to 15 bases. This CDR3 region has 15 residues. Germline V lookup: CDR1 MDHEN, CDR2 SYDVKM. The chain's CDR3 is CASSARGGSNQPQHF. CDR3 bases: TGTGCCAGCAGTGCCCGGGGAGGAAGTAATCAGCCCCAGCATTTT.

The gene calls are TRBV9 and TRBJ1-2; D uncertain. Germline V lookup: CDR1 SGDLS, CDR2 YYNGEE. There are 15 residues in the CDR3. V was shortened by 1 base and J by 3 bases, with 13 bases between the two germline ends. CDR3 sequence: CASSVQTEDYYGYTF. The CDR3 bases are TGTGCCAGCAGCGTACAAACAGAAGATTACTATGGCTACACCTTC. Based on the CDR3 plus reference TRBV9 and TRBJ1-2, the full variable domain is DSGVTQTPKHLITATGQRVTLRCSPRSGDLSVYWYQQSLDQGLQFLIQYYNGEERAKGNILERFSAQQFPDLHSELNLSSLELGDSALYFCASSVQTEDYYGYTFGSGTRLTVV.

This clonotype came up a few times. J is TRBJ2-2 and V is TRBV20-1, with 7 bases identical to TRBD1. The V gene end was trimmed by 0 bases and the J gene end by 1 base; junction bases not matched to a gene: 8. The CDR3 length is 17 residues. Germline loops: CDR1 DFQATT, CDR2 SNEGSKA (reference sequence). CDR3 DNA: TGCAGTGCTAGAGACTCCCCTCGACAGGGGAACACCGGGGAGCTGTTTTTT. Encoded protein: CSARDSPRQGNTGELFF.

This clonotype was seen repeatedly, ten times or more. V and J are TRBV2 and TRBJ2-5, with a weak D call TRBD2 (6 bases). This CDR3 region has 16 residues. Germline values: CDR1 SNHLY, CDR2 FYNNEI. V lost 7 bases, J lost 4 bases, and 22 bases lay in between. CDR3: CASKGSFGRGAETQYF. The CDR3 nucleotides are TGTGCCAGCAAGGGGTCGTTCGGGAGAGGGGCAGAGACCCAGTACTTC.

The chain is built from TRBV19 and TRBJ2-1, with D possibly matching TRBD1 (5 bases). The CDR3 runs to 15 residues. Germline loops: CDR1 LNHDA, CDR2 SQIVND (reference sequence). Trimming stripped 3 bases from V and 1 base from J, with 10 bases between. This CDR3 is CASSIAGLSYNEQFF. CDR3 nucleotides: TGTGCCAGTAGTATTGCAGGGCTATCCTACAATGAGCAGTTCTTC.

This clonotype was recorded many times. The chain uses TRBV6-1 and TRBJ1-5, with D unresolved. V shed 7 bases and J shed 0 bases, with 7 bases lying between them. In germline, CDR1 is MNHNS, CDR2 SASEGT. The CDR3 has 13 residues. The CDR3 nucleotides read TGTGCCAGCATCCGGGATAGCAATCAGCCCCAGCATTTT. Translation gives CASIRDSNQPQHF.

This clonotype was observed at least ten times. The rearrangement links TRBV3-1 to TRBJ1-1; D is unclear. The CDR3 is 13 residues long. Germline V gene sequence: CDR1 LGHDT, CDR2 YNNKEL (reference sequence). V shed 4 bases and J shed 4 bases, with 10 bases lying between them. CDR3 DNA: TGTGCCAGCAGCCTTCTAAAGGGCACTGAAGCTTTCTTT. Translated, it gives CASSLLKGTEAFF.

This clonotype was observed a few times. The chain uses TRBV5-6 and TRBJ2-7, with 11 bases that match TRBD2. The CDR3 extends over 15 amino acids. The germline V gene encodes CDR1 SGHDT and CDR2 YYEEEE. The J segment lost 5 bases and the V segment lost 4 bases, leaving 8 bases of the junction unmatched. This chain's CDR3 is CASSLLAGGPHEQYF. CDR3 nucleotide sequence: TGTGCCAGCAGCCTATTAGCGGGAGGGCCCCACGAGCAGTACTTC.

The chain links TRBV20-1 to TRBJ2-7, with 9 positions matching TRBD2. The CDR3 totals 11 residues. CDR1 is DFQATT, CDR2 SNEGSKA, per germline (reference sequence). V lost 3 bases to trimming and J lost 7 bases; unmatched junction nucleotides: 1. The CDR3 nucleotides read TGCAGTGCTAGGCTAGCGGGAGAGCAGTACTTC. Protein: CSARLAGEQYF.

The sample holds a few counts of this clonotype. The chain couples TRBV4-1 to TRBJ2-3; D call uncertain. CDR1 is MGHRA and CDR2 is YSYEKL in the germline V gene. The CDR3 is 15 amino acids. V was cut by 1 base and J by 2 bases, with 10 bases left in between. CDR3 coding DNA: TGCGCCAGCAGCCAAGTTATCTCCTACACAGATACGCAGTATTTT. It encodes CASSQVISYTDTQYF.

The gene calls are TRBV20-1 and TRBJ1-2; D unresolved. Germline-derived CDR1 and CDR2 are DFQATT and SNEGSKA (reference sequence). V shed 1 base and J shed 6 bases, with 9 bases lying between them. The CDR3 consists of 12 residues. This CDR3 is CSARVPLHGYTF. The CDR3 DNA is TGCAGTGCTAGAGTACCCTTGCATGGCTACACCTTC.

This clonotype was seen repeatedly, ten times or more. The chain carries TRBV28 and TRBJ2-5; maybe TRBD1 (6 bases). V lost 6 bases and J 5 bases, leaving 10 bases between the germline ends. Germline values: CDR1 MDHEN, CDR2 SYDVKM. CDR3 size: 12 residues. The CDR3, as DNA: TGTGCCAGCAGGGCCGACAGGGAGACCCAGTACTTC. This gives the protein CASRADRETQYF.

At least ten counts were recorded for this clonotype. V is TRBV7-3 and J is TRBJ2-1; 10 bases align to TRBD2. Germline CDR1 reads SGHTA; CDR2 reads FQGTGA. J was trimmed by 8 bases and V by 0 bases; bases with no gene match: 10. The CDR3 covers 17 residues. CDR3 nucleotide sequence: TGTGCCAGCAGCTTAACCTCAGCGGGAGGGACGTACGATGAGCAGTTCTTC. This encodes CASSLTSAGGTYDEQFF.

This chain uses TRBV10-3 with TRBJ2-3; the D gene is possibly TRBD2 (5 bases). Germline CDR1 ENHRY, CDR2 SYGVKD. The V end lost 6 bases, the J end lost 4 bases, and 11 bases lay between the germline ends. The CDR3 loop spans 13 amino acids. The CDR3 loop is CAISRRVADTQYF. DNA of the CDR3: TGTGCCATCAGCCGGCGGGTAGCAGATACGCAGTATTTT.

This clonotype was observed at least ten times. This chain links TRBV3-1 with TRBJ1-4, with D unresolved. Germline CDR1 reads LGHDT; CDR2 reads YNNKEL (reference sequence). This CDR3 has 13 residues. V lost 3 bases, J lost 7 bases, and 9 bases lay in between. Written as DNA, the CDR3 is TGTGCCAGCAGCCAGTCGGGATTTGAAAAACTGTTTTTT. It codes for CASSQSGFEKLFF.